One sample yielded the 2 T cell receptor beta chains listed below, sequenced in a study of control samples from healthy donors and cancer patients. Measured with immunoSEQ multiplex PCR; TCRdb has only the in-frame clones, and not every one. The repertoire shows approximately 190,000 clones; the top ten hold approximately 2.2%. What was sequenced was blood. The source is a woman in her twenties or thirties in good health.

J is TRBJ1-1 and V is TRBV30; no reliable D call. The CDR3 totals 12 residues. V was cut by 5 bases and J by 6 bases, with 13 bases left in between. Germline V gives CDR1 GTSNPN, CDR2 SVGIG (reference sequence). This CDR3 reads CAWDHSGPEAFF. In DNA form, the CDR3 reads TGTGCCTGGGACCACTCGGGCCCTGAAGCTTTCTTT.

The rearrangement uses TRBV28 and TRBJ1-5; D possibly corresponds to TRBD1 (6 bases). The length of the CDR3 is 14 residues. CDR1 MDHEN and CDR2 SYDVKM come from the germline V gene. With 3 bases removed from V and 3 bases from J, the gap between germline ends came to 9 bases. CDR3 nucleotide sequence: TGTGCCAGCAGTTTTAGGACAGACAATCAGCCCCAGCATTTT. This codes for CASSFRTDNQPQHF.